This entry lists 12 T cell receptor beta chains sequenced from one sample in a study of regulatory T cells in long-lasting Graves disease. The time point: persistent/refractory GD, antithyroid drugs over 5 years with positive TRAb. From PBMCs, RNA was extracted and then used to make the TCR library. With iRepertoire HTBI primers and Arm-PCR of CDR3 regions, TCR beta libraries were built. TCRdb re-derived calls from the multiplex PCR reads in MiXCR, one entry per CDR3 protein. The sample holds more than 350,000 distinct CDR3 sequences, around 20% seen once. The source material was peripheral blood mononuclear cells (PBMCs), sampled when the disease was refractory, from a patient treated with antithyroid drugs. All receptors come from a female donor with Graves disease.

The gene calls are TRBV27 and TRBJ2-3, with D maybe TRBD2 (6 bases). The V gene's germline CDR1 is MNHEY and CDR2 SMNVEV (reference sequence). The CDR3 runs 16 residues. V was trimmed by 3 bases and J by 0 bases, leaving 13 bases between them. DNA for the CDR3: TGTGCCAGCAGTTTGTATGGCGGGGTCAGCACAGATACGCAGTATTTT. Protein product: CASSLYGGVSTDTQYF.

In its sample, this clonotype was seen many times. CDR3 in DNA: TGTGCCAGCAGGCGAGTTTATAGCAATCAGCCCCAGCATTTT. It codes for CASRRVYSNQPQHF. The genes are TRBV28 and TRBJ1-5; D remains ambiguous. Germline CDR1 and CDR2: MDHEN and SYDVKM. CDR3 size: 14 residues. Trimming removed 6 bases from V and 0 bases from J, with 9 bases in between. The full variable domain, completed using reference TRBV28 and TRBJ1-5, is DVKVTQSSRYLVKRTGEKVFLECVQDMDHENMFWYRQDPGLGLRLIYFSYDVKMKEKGDIPEGYSVSREKKERFSLILESASTNQTSMYLCASRRVYSNQPQHFGDGTRLSIL.

This clonotype was seen repeatedly, ten times or more. The CDR3 region has the DNA TGTGCCACGAAGGACAGGGGCTATGGCTACACCTTC. Translated, it gives CATKDRGYGYTF. This chain connects TRBV6-1 to TRBJ1-2; TRBD1 agrees at 9 bases. CDR3 length equals 12 residues. The germline gives CDR1 MNHNS, CDR2 SASEGT. V shed 10 bases and J 4 bases; nucleotides not matched to a gene: 4.

In this sample, this clonotype turned up once. The gene calls are TRBV4-2 and TRBJ2-7; TRBD2 aligns across 7 bases. Trimming removed 4 bases from V and 2 bases from J; junction bases left unmatched: 5. The CDR3 runs to 14 residues. Germline V CDR1 and CDR2: LGHNA, YNFKEQ. In DNA, the CDR3 is TGTGCCAGCAGCCGCGAGGGACTAACCTACGAGCAGTACTTC. The encoded protein is CASSREGLTYEQYF.

The V and J genes are TRBV6-9 and TRBJ2-2; perhaps TRBD2 as D (6 bases). The V end lost 3 bases, the J end lost 4 bases, and 12 bases lay between the germline ends. The CDR3 runs to 15 residues. CDR1 and CDR2 from the germline V gene are MNHGY and SVAAGI. The CDR3 is CASSYLTSSTGELFF. The CDR3 coding sequence is TGTGCCAGCAGTTACCTGACTAGTTCCACCGGGGAGCTGTTTTTT.

This clonotype was detected many times. The chain has TRBV28 and TRBJ2-5; D not certain. Trimming shortened V by 6 bases and J by 1 base, and 18 bases separated the two germline ends. The CDR3 extends over 16 amino acids. CDR1 MDHEN and CDR2 SYDVKM come from the germline V gene. The CDR3 DNA sequence: TGTGCCAGCAGCAACCTTGACCCCATTTCCCAAGAGACCCAGTACTTC. Its translation: CASSNLDPISQETQYF.

This clonotype was detected many times. The chain uses TRBV28 and TRBJ2-7; D may be TRBD1 (5 bases). CDR3 size: 13 residues. Trimming pared 7 bases from V and 3 bases from J, leaving 13 bases between. Germline CDR1 and CDR2: MDHEN and SYDVKM. The CDR3 nucleotides read TGTGCCAGCATTGGAGCAGGGTTCTACGAGCAGTACTTC. Residues: CASIGAGFYEQYF.

There are a few counts of this clonotype. The rearrangement uses TRBV10-3 and TRBJ2-7; D is possibly TRBD1 or TRBD2 (5 bases each). The V end lost 6 bases, the J end lost 0 bases, and 6 bases lay between the germline ends. Germline V gives CDR1 ENHRY, CDR2 SYGVKD. The CDR3 sequence is 12 residues long. The CDR3 bases are TGTGCCATCAGCGGGACCTCCTACGAGCAGTACTTC. As protein: CAISGTSYEQYF.

This clonotype came up once. The chain combines TRBV7-9 with TRBJ1-5; the D gene is possibly TRBD1 (5 bases). V was trimmed by 1 base and J by 5 bases, leaving 9 bases between them. The CDR3 totals 14 residues. Germline CDR1 SEHNR, CDR2 FQNEAQ (reference sequence). This CDR3 reads CASSLETADQPQHF. CDR3 coding DNA: TGTGCCAGCAGCTTAGAGACAGCTGATCAGCCCCAGCATTTT.

The sample holds a few counts of this clonotype. A much larger clone differs by one base, so this may be a read error. The genes are TRBV28 and TRBJ1-2; D uncertain. The CDR3 covers 14 residues. Trimming removed 6 bases at V and 6 bases at J, with 17 bases between. CDR1 is MDHEN, CDR2 SYDVKM, per germline. CDR3 DNA: TGTGCCAGCAGCGCCGGTTCCAAATTCCATGGCTACACCTTC. Its protein is CASSAGSKFHGYTF.

Note on this clonotype: This clone may be a read error of a much larger clone one base away. This chain connects TRBV20-1 to TRBJ1-5; D gene ambiguous. Looked up from germline, CDR1 is DFQATT and CDR2 is SNEGSKA (reference sequence). The CDR3 totals 14 residues. The CDR3 nucleotides are TGCAGTGCTGGAGATAGGCCTGGCAATCAGCCCCAGCATTTT. It yields the protein CSAGDRPGNQPQHF.

This clonotype was seen a few times. The chain links TRBV10-3 to TRBJ1-1; D gene uncertain. This CDR3 has 12 amino acids. Trimming cost V 8 bases and J 13 bases, with 20 bases left between them. Germline assignment: CDR1 ENHRY and CDR2 SYGVKD. This chain's CDR3 is CAIGEPTVGNFF. The CDR3 DNA reads as TGTGCCATCGGCGAACCTACCGTGGGAAATTTCTTT.